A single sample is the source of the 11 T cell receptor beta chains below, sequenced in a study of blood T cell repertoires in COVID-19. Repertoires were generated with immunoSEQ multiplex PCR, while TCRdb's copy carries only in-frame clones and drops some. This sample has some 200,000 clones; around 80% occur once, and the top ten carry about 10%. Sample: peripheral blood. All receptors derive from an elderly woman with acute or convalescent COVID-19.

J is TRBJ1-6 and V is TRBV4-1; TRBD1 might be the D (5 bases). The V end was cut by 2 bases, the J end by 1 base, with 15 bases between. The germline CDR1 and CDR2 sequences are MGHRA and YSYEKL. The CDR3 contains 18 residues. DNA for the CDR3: TGCGCCAGCAGCCAACTACCGGGACTAATATCCTATAATTCACCCCTCCACTTT. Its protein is CASSQLPGLISYNSPLHF.

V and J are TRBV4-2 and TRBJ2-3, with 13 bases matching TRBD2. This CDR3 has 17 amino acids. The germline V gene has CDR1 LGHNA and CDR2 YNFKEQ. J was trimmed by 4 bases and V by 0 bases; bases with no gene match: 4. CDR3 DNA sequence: TGTGCCAGCAGCCAAGATTGGACTAGCGGGGGAGCAGATACGCAGTATTTT. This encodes CASSQDWTSGGADTQYF.

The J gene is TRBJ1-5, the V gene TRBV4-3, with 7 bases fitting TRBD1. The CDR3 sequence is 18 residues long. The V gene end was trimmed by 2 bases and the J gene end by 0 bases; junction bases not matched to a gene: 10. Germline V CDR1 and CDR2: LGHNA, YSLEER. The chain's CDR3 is CASSQHLPGQLSNQPQHF. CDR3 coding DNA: TGCGCCAGCAGCCAACATCTCCCGGGACAGCTTAGCAATCAGCCCCAGCATTTT.

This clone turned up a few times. For the CDR3, the DNA is TGTGCCAGCAGCGTAGCTGCGCAGGGCCCCTACGAGCAGTACTTC. Protein sequence: CASSVAAQGPYEQYF. This chain uses TRBV9 with TRBJ2-7; D perhaps matches TRBD1 (5 bases). The germline V and J ends were trimmed by 0 bases and 2 bases, with 12 bases remaining between them. The CDR3 has 15 residues. CDR1 is SGDLS and CDR2 is YYNGEE in the germline V gene.

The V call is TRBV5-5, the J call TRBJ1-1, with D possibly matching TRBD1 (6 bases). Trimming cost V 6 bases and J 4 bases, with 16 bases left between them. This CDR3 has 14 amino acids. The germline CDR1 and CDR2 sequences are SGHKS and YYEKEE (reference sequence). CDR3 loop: CASTQGWSGTEAFF. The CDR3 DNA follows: TGTGCCAGCACCCAGGGGTGGAGCGGCACTGAAGCTTTCTTT.

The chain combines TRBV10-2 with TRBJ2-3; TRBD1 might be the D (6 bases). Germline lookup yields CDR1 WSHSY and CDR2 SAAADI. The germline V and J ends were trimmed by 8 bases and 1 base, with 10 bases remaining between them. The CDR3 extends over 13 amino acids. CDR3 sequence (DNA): TGCGCCAGCGAACAGGGTGGCACAGATACGCAGTATTTT. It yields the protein CASEQGGTDTQYF.

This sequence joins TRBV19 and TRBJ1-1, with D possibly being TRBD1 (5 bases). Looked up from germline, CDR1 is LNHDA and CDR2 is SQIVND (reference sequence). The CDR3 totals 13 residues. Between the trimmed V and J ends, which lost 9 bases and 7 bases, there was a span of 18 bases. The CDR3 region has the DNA TGTGCCAGCGCCTCCCCGGGGGTGGGTGAAGCTTTCTTT. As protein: CASASPGVGEAFF. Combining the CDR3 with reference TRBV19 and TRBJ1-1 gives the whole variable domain DGGITQSPKYLFRKEGQNVTLSCEQNLNHDAMYWYRQDPGQGLRLIYYSQIVNDFQKGDIAEGYSVSREKKESFPLTVTSAQKNPTAFYLCASASPGVGEAFFGQGTRLTVV.

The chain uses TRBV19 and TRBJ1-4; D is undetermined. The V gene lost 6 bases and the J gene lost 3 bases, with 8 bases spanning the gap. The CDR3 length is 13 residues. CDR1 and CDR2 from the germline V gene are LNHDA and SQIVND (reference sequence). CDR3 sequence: CASRTNSNEKLFF. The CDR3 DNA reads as TGTGCCAGTAGAACGAACTCTAATGAAAAACTGTTTTTT.

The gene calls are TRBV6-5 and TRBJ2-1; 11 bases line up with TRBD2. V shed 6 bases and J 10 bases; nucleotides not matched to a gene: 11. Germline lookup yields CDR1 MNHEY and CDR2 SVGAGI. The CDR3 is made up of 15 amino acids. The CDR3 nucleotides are TGTGCCAGCAGCCAGACTAGCGGGAACTTCGGGGAGCAGTTCTTC. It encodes CASSQTSGNFGEQFF.

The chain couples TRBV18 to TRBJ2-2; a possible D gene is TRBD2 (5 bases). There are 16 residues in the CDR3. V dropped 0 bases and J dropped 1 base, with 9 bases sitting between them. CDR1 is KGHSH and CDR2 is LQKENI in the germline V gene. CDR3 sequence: CASSPPRGRNTGELFF. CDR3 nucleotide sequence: TGTGCCAGCTCACCACCCCGAGGGAGGAACACCGGGGAGCTGTTTTTT.

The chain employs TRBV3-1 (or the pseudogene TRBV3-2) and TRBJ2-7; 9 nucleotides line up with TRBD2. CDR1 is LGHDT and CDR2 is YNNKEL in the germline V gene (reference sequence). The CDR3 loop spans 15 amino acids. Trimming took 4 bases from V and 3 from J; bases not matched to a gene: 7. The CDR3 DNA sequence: TGTGCCAGCAGCCGTAAGCCTAGCGGGGACTACGAGCAGTACTTC. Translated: CASSRKPSGDYEQYF.